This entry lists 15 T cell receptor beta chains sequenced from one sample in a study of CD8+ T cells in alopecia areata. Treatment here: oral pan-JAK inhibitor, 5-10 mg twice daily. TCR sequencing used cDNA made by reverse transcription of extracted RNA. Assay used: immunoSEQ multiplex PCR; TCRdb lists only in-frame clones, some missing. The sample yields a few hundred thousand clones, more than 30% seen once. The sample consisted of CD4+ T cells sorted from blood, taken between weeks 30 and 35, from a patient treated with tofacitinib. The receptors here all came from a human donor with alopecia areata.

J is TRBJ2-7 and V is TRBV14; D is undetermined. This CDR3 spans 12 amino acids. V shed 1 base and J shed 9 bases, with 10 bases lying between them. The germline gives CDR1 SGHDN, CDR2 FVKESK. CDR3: CASSQVGASQYF. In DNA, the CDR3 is TGTGCCAGCAGCCAAGTAGGAGCCTCGCAGTACTTC.

CDR3 in DNA: TGTGCCAGTAGTAGGTGGGGACAGGGCTACAATGAGCAGTTCTTC. It encodes CASSRWGQGYNEQFF. The gene calls are TRBV19 and TRBJ2-1, with TRBD1 identical over 9 bases. The CDR3 is 15 residues long. Trimming at V came to 4 bases and at J to 3 bases, leaving 4 bases not matched to a gene. CDR1 and CDR2 (germline): LNHDA, SQIVND (reference sequence).

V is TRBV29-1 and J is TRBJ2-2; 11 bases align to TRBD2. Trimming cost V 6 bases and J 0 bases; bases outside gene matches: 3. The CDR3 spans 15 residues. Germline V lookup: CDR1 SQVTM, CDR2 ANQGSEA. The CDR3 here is CSVLLAGANTGELFF. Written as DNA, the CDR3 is TGCAGCGTCCTACTAGCGGGGGCGAACACCGGGGAGCTGTTTTTT.

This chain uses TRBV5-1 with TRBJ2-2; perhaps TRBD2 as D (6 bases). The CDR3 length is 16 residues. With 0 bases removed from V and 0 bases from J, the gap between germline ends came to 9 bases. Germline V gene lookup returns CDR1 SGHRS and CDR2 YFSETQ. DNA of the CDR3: TGCGCCAGCAGCTTGGAATCGGGAGCGAACACCGGGGAGCTGTTTTTT. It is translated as CASSLESGANTGELFF. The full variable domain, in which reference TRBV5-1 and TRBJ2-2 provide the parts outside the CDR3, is KAGVTQTPRYLIKTRGQQVTLSCSPISGHRSVSWYQQTPGQGLQFLFEYFSETQRNKGNFPGRFSGRQFSNSRSEMNVSTLELGDSALYLCASSLESGANTGELFFGEGSRLTVL.

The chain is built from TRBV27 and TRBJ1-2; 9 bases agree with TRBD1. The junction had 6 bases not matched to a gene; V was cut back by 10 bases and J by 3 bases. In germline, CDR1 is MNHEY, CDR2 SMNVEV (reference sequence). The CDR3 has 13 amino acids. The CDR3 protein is CATWDREDYGYTF. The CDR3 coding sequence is TGTGCCACCTGGGACAGGGAGGACTATGGCTACACCTTC.

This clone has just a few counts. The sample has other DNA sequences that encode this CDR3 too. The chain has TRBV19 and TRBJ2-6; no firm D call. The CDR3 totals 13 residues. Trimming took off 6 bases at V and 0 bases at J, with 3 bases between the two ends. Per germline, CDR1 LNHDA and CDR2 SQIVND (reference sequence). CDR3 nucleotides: TGTGCCAGTAGGGTCTCTGGGGCCAACGTCCTGACTTTC. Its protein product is CASRVSGANVLTF.

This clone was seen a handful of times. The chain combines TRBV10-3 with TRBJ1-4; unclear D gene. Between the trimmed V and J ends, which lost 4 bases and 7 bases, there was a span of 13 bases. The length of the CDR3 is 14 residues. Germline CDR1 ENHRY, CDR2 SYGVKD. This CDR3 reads CAISVGVTTEKLFF. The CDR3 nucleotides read TGTGCCATCAGTGTTGGAGTGACAACTGAAAAACTGTTTTTT.

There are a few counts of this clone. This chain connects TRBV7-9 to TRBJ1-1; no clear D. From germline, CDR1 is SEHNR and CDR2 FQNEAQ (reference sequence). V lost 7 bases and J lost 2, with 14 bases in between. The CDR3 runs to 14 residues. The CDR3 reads CASTRTEVNTEAFF. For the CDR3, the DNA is TGTGCCAGCACCCGGACGGAGGTCAACACTGAAGCTTTCTTT.

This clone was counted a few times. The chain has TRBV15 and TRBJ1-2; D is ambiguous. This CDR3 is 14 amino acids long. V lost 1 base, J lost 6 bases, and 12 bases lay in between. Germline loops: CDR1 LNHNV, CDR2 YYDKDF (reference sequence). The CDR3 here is CATSRVDFGDGYTF. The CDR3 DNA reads TGTGCCACCAGCAGAGTAGATTTCGGGGATGGCTACACCTTC.

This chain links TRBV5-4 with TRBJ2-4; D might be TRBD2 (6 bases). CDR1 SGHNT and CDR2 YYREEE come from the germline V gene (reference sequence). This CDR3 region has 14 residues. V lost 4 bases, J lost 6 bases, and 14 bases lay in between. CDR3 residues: CASSQGSSGNIQYF. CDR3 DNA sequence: TGTGCCAGCAGCCAAGGTAGTAGCGGAAACATTCAGTACTTC.

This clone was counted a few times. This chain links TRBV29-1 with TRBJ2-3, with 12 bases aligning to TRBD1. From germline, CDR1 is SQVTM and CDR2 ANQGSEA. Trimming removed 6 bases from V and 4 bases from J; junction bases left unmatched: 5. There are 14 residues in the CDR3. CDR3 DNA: TGCAGCGTGGGACAGGGGGCAATTTCAGATACGCAGTATTTT. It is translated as CSVGQGAISDTQYF.

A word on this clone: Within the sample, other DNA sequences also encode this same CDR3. The CDR3 sequence: CASSLSGENTEAFF. DNA for the CDR3: TGCGCCAGCAGCTTGTCGGGGGAGAACACTGAAGCTTTCTTT. The rearrangement uses TRBV5-1 and TRBJ1-1; TRBD1 is a possible D gene (5 bases). The CDR3 totals 14 residues. Germline lookup yields CDR1 SGHRS and CDR2 YFSETQ. The V and J ends lost 1 base and 1 base respectively, with 8 bases between them.

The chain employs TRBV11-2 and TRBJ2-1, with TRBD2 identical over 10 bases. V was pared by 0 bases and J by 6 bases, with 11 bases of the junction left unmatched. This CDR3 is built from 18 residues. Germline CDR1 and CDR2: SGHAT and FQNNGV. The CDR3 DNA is TGTGCCAGCAGCTTAGATTTGCCAGCGGGAGGGCATGTCAATGAGCAGTTCTTC. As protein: CASSLDLPAGGHVNEQFF.

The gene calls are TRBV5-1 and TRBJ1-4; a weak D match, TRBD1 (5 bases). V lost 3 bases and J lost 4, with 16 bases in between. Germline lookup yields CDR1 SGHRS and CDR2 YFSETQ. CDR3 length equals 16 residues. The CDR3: CASSSGGALGNEKLFF. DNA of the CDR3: TGCGCCAGCAGCTCCGGAGGGGCTTTGGGTAATGAAAAACTGTTTTTT.

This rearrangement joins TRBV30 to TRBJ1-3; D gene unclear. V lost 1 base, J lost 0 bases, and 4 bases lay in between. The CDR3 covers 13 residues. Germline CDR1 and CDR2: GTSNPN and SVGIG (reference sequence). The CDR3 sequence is CAWSGSSGNTIYF. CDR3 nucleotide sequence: TGTGCCTGGAGTGGGAGCTCTGGAAACACCATATATTTT. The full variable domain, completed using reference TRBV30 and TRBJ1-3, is SQTIHQWPATLVQPVGSPLSLECTVEGTSNPNLYWYRQAAGRGLQLLFYSVGIGQISSEVPQNLSASRPQDRQFILSSKKLLLSDSGFYLCAWSGSSGNTIYFGEGSWLTVV.